This TCR beta chain appears in the sequencing data of a study of kidney transplant recipient with SARS-CoV-2 infection. As concerns this clonotype: This may stem from a read error, because a much larger clone lies one nucleotide away. The conserved phenylalanine or tryptophan normally closing the CDR3 is absent here, so this likely arose from a read error.

Each CDR3 protein gets one entry after TCRdb re-called the reads with MiXCR. The sample yields under 300,000 distinct CDR3 sequences, under 30% seen once. The germline V and J ends were trimmed by 3 bases and 6 bases, with 15 bases remaining between them. In germline, CDR1 is SGDLS, CDR2 YYNGEE. This CDR3 comprises 14 residues. The sequence derives from a young adult male patient who had COVID-19 and was a kidney transplant recipient. The graft donor may have contributed some T cells. The V and J genes are TRBV9 and TRBJ1-1, with D unresolved. Sequences were derived from a blood sample, sampled at baseline and on roughly day 110 from a kidney transplant recipient. The CDR3 DNA is TGTGCCAGCAGCGCCGGGTCGGCCCTTCCTGAAGCTTTCCTT. It translates to CASSAGSALPEAFL.